What follows are 23 T cell receptor beta chains derived from one specimen sequenced in a study of CD8 T cells in ankylosing spondylitis. TCRdb re-called the 5' RACE reads through MiXCR, storing one row per CDR3 protein. Among 250,000 to 350,000 distinct CDR3 sequences listed, less than 25% were seen once. The sample comprised blood, either unsorted or a sorted T cell fraction (not recorded which). The receptors were sampled from a female donor with ankylosing spondylitis or in good health (not recorded which).

This clonotype has more than one count but fewer than ten. V and J are TRBV29-1 and TRBJ2-4, with 7 bases matching TRBD2. J was trimmed by 7 bases and V by 3 bases; bases with no gene match: 6. Per germline, CDR1 SQVTM and CDR2 ANQGSEA. The CDR3 consists of 13 residues. CDR3 in amino acids: CSVEAGVGNIQYF. In DNA, the CDR3 is TGCAGCGTTGAGGCGGGAGTGGGTAACATTCAGTACTTC.

This clonotype was observed a few times. V gene TRBV18 combines with J gene TRBJ1-3; D is undetermined. Trimming pared 6 bases from V and 1 base from J, leaving 19 bases between. The CDR3 loop spans 17 amino acids. Germline loops: CDR1 KGHSH, CDR2 LQKENI. The CDR3 sequence: CASSPSRVRGSGNTIYF. CDR3 nucleotide sequence: TGTGCCAGCTCCCCGTCGCGGGTCCGAGGATCTGGAAACACCATATATTTT.

This clonotype has a handful of counts. The chain employs TRBV11-2 and TRBJ2-5; a weak D match, TRBD2 (6 bases). This CDR3 has 16 residues. Trimming took 5 bases from V and 1 from J, leaving 17 bases between them. Germline lookup yields CDR1 SGHAT and CDR2 FQNNGV. CDR3 DNA sequence: TGTGCCAGCAGCGGGACTTGGGCCTTGGGCCAAGAGACCCAGTACTTC. Translating gives CASSGTWALGQETQYF.

In this sample, this clonotype turned up a few times. The chain has TRBV12-3 or TRBV12-4 and TRBJ2-7; 8 bases are shared with TRBD2. This CDR3 has 15 amino acids. With 5 bases clipped from V and 3 bases from J, the junction kept 9 bases outside the gene matches. CDR3 DNA: TGTGCCAGCAGTACCGCCGGTAGCGGGATCTACGAGCAGTACTTC. This gives the protein CASSTAGSGIYEQYF.

The chain carries TRBV7-9 and TRBJ1-4; D perhaps matches TRBD1 (5 bases). This CDR3 contains 16 residues. The ends were cut back, 5 bases at V and 8 bases at J, with 21 bases in the middle. Per germline, CDR1 SEHNR and CDR2 FQNEAQ (reference sequence). The CDR3 coding sequence is TGTGCCAGCAGCCTCAAGCGACGGGGGGAAGGAGAAAAACTGTTTTTT. Its translation: CASSLKRRGEGEKLFF.

Many counts were recorded for this clonotype. The chain joins TRBV29-1 to TRBJ2-5; D not resolved. The CDR3 totals 12 residues. V was cut by 4 bases and J by 1 base, with 7 bases left in between. CDR1 is SQVTM and CDR2 is ANQGSEA in the germline V gene. The CDR3 nucleotides are TGCAGCGTTGCCGTCGGCCAAGAGACCCAGTACTTC. Translation: CSVAVGQETQYF.

The chain joins TRBV5-6 to TRBJ1-2; no clear D. Germline loops: CDR1 SGHDT, CDR2 YYEEEE. The germline V and J ends were trimmed by 1 base and 10 bases, with 11 bases remaining between them. The CDR3 has 12 residues. CDR3 bases: TGTGCCAGCAGCTTGTGGTCGGCCTACTACACCTTC. Its protein product is CASSLWSAYYTF.

The table lists this clonotype with a few counts. The rearrangement uses TRBV11-2 and TRBJ2-7; 8 bases are a match to TRBD2. Germline values: CDR1 SGHAT, CDR2 FQNNGV. V shed 1 base and J 7 bases; nucleotides not matched to a gene: 6. The CDR3 covers 14 residues. The CDR3 sequence is CASSLVGLVGEQYF. Here the CDR3 DNA reads TGTGCCAGCAGCTTAGTGGGACTAGTAGGGGAGCAGTACTTC.

This clonotype came up many times. The chain couples TRBV6-1 to TRBJ1-1; 11 bases align to TRBD1. V was clipped by 6 bases and J by 5 bases; unmatched bases: 5. Per germline, CDR1 MNHNS and CDR2 SASEGT. This CDR3 comprises 14 residues. The CDR3 reads CASRWDRGATEAFF. For the CDR3, the DNA is TGTGCCAGCAGATGGGACAGGGGGGCGACTGAAGCTTTCTTT.

This clonotype was detected a few times. This chain links TRBV20-1 with TRBJ2-1; 9 nucleotides match TRBD2. V lost 0 bases and J lost 6; bases outside the gene matches: 6. This CDR3 region has 15 residues. CDR1 is DFQATT and CDR2 is SNEGSKA in the germline V gene (reference sequence). The CDR3 nucleotides read TGCAGTGCTAGAGACCCTTCTAGCGGGACCAATGAGCAGTTCTTC. Translating it yields CSARDPSSGTNEQFF.

This clonotype was counted at least ten times. The CDR3 bases are TGTGCCAGCAGTTTGATGGCTAGCGGCCGGAGGGACTACAATGAGCAGTTCTTC. Translation gives CASSLMASGRRDYNEQFF. This chain connects TRBV27 to TRBJ2-1, with TRBD2 matching over 7 bases. The CDR3 contains 18 residues. The germline gives CDR1 MNHEY, CDR2 SMNVEV (reference sequence). Trimming removed 3 bases from V and 3 bases from J; junction bases left unmatched: 14.

The sample holds many counts of this clonotype. This chain connects TRBV20-1 to TRBJ2-4, with 8 bases that match TRBD2. V shed 7 bases and J 6 bases; nucleotides not matched to a gene: 11. This CDR3 has 14 amino acids. Germline lookup yields CDR1 DFQATT and CDR2 SNEGSKA (reference sequence). CDR3 coding DNA: TGCAGTGTGGGGCAGCGGGAGAGAGGAAACATTCAGTACTTC. Its translation: CSVGQRERGNIQYF.

This clonotype was observed a single time. This chain uses TRBV6-5 with TRBJ2-2; TRBD2 might be the D (6 bases). Trimming took off 0 bases at V and 3 bases at J, with 11 bases between the two ends. Looked up from germline, CDR1 is MNHEY and CDR2 is SVGAGI. This CDR3 is built from 16 residues. The DNA for the CDR3 is TGTGCCAGCAGTTACTCGGGGGGAGCGTACACCGGGGAGCTGTTTTTT. It specifies CASSYSGGAYTGELFF.

This chain uses TRBV19 with TRBJ1-5, with 11 bases fitting TRBD1. Germline values: CDR1 LNHDA, CDR2 SQIVND (reference sequence). With 3 bases clipped from V and 6 bases from J, the junction kept 4 bases outside the gene matches. The CDR3 runs 15 residues. CDR3: CASSIGQGAGQPQHF. CDR3 coding DNA: TGTGCCAGTAGTATCGGACAGGGGGCTGGTCAGCCCCAGCATTTT.

The chain recombines TRBV10-3 with TRBJ2-1, with D maybe TRBD1 (6 bases). Trimming stripped 4 bases from V and 8 bases from J, with 21 bases between. The CDR3 totals 16 residues. Germline assignment: CDR1 ENHRY and CDR2 SYGVKD. This CDR3 is CAISGEGTGRLDEQFF. CDR3 DNA sequence: TGTGCCATCAGTGGAGAAGGTACAGGGCGTCTCGATGAGCAGTTCTTC.

The chain joins TRBV5-4 to TRBJ1-1; tentatively, D is TRBD1 (6 bases). V was pared by 0 bases and J by 4 bases, with 10 bases between. Germline V lookup: CDR1 SGHNT, CDR2 YYREEE (reference sequence). CDR3 length equals 14 residues. DNA for the CDR3: TGTGCCAGCAGCTTGGAACAGGGAGGCACTGAAGCTTTCTTT. It specifies CASSLEQGGTEAFF.

This clonotype was recorded a few times. The V call is TRBV12-3 or TRBV12-4, the J call TRBJ2-7; D is uncertain. The CDR3 extends over 12 amino acids. V gave up 2 bases and J gave up 6 bases, with 8 bases separating them. As DNA, the CDR3 is TGTGCCAGCAGTTTACAAGGCTTCGAGCAGTACTTC. Residues: CASSLQGFEQYF.

This clonotype was found a few times. The gene calls are TRBV19 and TRBJ2-1; D call uncertain. The germline V gene encodes CDR1 LNHDA and CDR2 SQIVND (reference sequence). V was trimmed by 3 bases and J by 6 bases, leaving 12 bases between them. This CDR3 comprises 14 residues. CDR3: CASSIPLVVNEQFF. CDR3 bases: TGTGCCAGTAGTATCCCCCTAGTAGTCAATGAGCAGTTCTTC.

In this sample, this clonotype turned up a few times. The chain employs TRBV20-1 and TRBJ2-5; a possible D gene is TRBD1 (6 bases). Trimming removed 5 bases at V and 4 bases at J, with 14 bases between. In germline, CDR1 is DFQATT, CDR2 SNEGSKA (reference sequence). This CDR3 spans 13 amino acids. Written as DNA, the CDR3 is TGCAGTGCTCCACAGGGCCGGGGAGAGACCCAGTACTTC. Amino acid sequence: CSAPQGRGETQYF.

This clonotype was seen ten or more times. This chain uses TRBV12-3 or TRBV12-4 with TRBJ1-2, with a possible D match to TRBD1 (5 bases). Trimming took 5 bases from V and 4 from J, leaving 11 bases between them. This CDR3 spans 13 amino acids. CDR3 nucleotide sequence: TGTGCCAGCAGTCGACAGAACCCCTATGGCTACACCTTC. This encodes CASSRQNPYGYTF.

The chain has TRBV4-3 and TRBJ2-2; 8 positions agree with TRBD2. In germline, CDR1 is LGHNA, CDR2 YSLEER. This CDR3 has 16 residues. V lost 1 base and J lost 3; bases outside the gene matches: 4. The CDR3: CASSQAQREYTGELFF. CDR3 sequence (DNA): TGCGCCAGCAGCCAAGCCCAGCGGGAGTACACCGGGGAGCTGTTTTTT.

This clonotype was seen a handful of times. The genes are TRBV20-1 and TRBJ2-7; the D is unclear. CDR1 DFQATT and CDR2 SNEGSKA come from the germline V gene (reference sequence). Trimming removed 4 bases at V and 0 bases at J, with 22 bases between. There are 17 residues in the CDR3. DNA of the CDR3: TGCAGTGCTACCTCGAGGCTGAGCCTTGGGCACTCCTACGAGCAGTACTTC. Protein: CSATSRLSLGHSYEQYF.

This clonotype has only a few counts. The V gene is TRBV28, the J gene TRBJ2-3; D gene uncertain. In germline, CDR1 is MDHEN, CDR2 SYDVKM. CDR3 length equals 11 residues. Between the trimmed V and J ends, which lost 6 bases and 7 bases, there was a span of 8 bases. Here the CDR3 reads CASSPRNTQYF. DNA of the CDR3: TGTGCCAGCAGCCCGCGGAATACGCAGTATTTT.